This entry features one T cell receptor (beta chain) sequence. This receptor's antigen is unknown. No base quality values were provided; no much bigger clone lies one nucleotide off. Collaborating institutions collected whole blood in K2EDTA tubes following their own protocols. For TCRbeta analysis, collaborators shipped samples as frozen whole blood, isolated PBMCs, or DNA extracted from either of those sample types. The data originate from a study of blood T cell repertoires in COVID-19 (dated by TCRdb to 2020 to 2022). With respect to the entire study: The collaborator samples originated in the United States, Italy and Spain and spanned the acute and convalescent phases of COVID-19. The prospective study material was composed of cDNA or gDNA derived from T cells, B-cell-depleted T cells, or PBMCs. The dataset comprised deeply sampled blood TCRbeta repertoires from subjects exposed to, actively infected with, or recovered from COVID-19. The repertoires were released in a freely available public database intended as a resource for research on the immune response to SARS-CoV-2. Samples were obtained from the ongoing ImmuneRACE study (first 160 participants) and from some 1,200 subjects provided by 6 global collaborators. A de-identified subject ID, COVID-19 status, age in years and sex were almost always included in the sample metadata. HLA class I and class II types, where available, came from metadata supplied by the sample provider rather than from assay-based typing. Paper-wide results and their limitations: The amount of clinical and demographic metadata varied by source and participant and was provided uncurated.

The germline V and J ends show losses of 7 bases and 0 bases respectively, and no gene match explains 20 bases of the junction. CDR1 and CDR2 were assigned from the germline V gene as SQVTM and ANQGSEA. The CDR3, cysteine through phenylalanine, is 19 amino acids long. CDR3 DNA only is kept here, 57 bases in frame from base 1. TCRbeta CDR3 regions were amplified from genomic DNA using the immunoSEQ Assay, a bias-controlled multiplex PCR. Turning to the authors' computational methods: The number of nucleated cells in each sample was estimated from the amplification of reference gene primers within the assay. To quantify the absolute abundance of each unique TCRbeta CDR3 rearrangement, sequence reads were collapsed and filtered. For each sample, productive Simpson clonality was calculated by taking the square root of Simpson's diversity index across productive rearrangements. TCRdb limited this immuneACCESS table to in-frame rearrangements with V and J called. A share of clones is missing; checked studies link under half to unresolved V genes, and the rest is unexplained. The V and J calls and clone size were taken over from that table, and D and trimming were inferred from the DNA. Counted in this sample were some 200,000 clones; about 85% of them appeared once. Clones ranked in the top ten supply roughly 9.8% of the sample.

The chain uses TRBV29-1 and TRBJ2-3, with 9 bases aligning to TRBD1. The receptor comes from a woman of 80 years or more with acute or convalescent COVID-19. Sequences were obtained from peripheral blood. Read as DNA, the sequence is TGCAGCGCCGGACCGGGACAGGGTAGACTTCTATCCAGCACAGATACGCAGTATTTT. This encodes CSAGPGQGRLLSSTDTQYF.